The T cell receptor (beta chain) under discussion was sequenced for a study of T cell responses to AZD1222 COVID-19 vaccine. Across the study: Analysis merged second doses at about 4 or about 12 weeks.

Clones were sequenced by immunoSEQ multiplex PCR, and TCRdb holds only the in-frame ones, with some missing. The table includes about 120,000 clones, over 75% detected once. Overall study findings and caveats: Sampling captured repertoires only after the peak T cell response. The reported proportion of spike-specific TCRs targeting unmutated variant regions was nearly half. Of the AZD1222 recipients, only five or six were seropositive at baseline.

Concerning this clone itself: Its antigen remains unknown.

This CDR3 spans 11 amino acids. V gave up 6 bases and J gave up 5 bases, with 5 bases separating them. In germline, CDR1 is MDHEN, CDR2 SYDVKM. The chain links TRBV28 to TRBJ1-5; a possible D gene is TRBD1 (5 bases). The receptor comes from an adult in good health. The sequencing here drew on peripheral blood, taken on day 0 of AZD1222 vaccination. CDR3 nucleotide sequence: TGTGCCAGCAGAGGGGATCAGCCCCAGCATTTT. Translation: CASRGDQPQHF.